This TCR beta chain was obtained from a study of graft-versus-host responses after intestinal transplantation. Study-wide background: Tacrolimus plus steroids were given to all recipients for about three years, preceded by anti-thymocyte globulin induction.

As regards this clone: Antigen: not known.

Study-wide findings and caveats: There were GvH clones found in recipient marrow, and some of them appeared first in ileum or blood.

Libraries were prepared by immunoSEQ multiplex PCR; TCRdb keeps only in-frame clonotypes and omits some of them. The data show more than 30,000 clones, about nine tenths seen once. Intraepithelial and lamina propria lymphocytes were freed from processed graft tissue. The sample in question was ileum tissue, obtained approximately 200 days after intestinal transplant. This receptor was taken from a human patient who received an intestinal transplant, so some T cells may come from the graft donor.

This CDR3 reads CASMRASGGYNEQFF. DNA for the CDR3: TGTGCCAGCATGAGGGCTAGCGGGGGCTACAATGAGCAGTTCTTC. The gene calls are TRBV28 and TRBJ2-1, with 10 nucleotides matching TRBD2. This CDR3 is built from 15 residues. CDR1 and CDR2 (germline): MDHEN, SYDVKM. V shed 7 bases and J 3 bases; nucleotides not matched to a gene: 6.